Below, 9 T cell receptor beta chains from the same sample are listed, as sequenced in a study of identical twins. A single record per CDR3 protein comes from TCRdb applying MiXCR to the 5' RACE reads. The sample carries some 330,000 distinct CDR3 sequences, approximately 10% recorded once. The sample taken for sequencing was naive T cells sorted from blood. These receptors were taken from a woman in her forties or fifties in good health.

This clonotype appeared a few times. The V call is TRBV28, the J call TRBJ1-1; a possible D gene is TRBD1 (5 bases). Per the germline V gene, CDR1 is MDHEN and CDR2 is SYDVKM. With 6 bases removed from V and 8 bases from J, the gap between germline ends came to 16 bases. There are 13 residues in the CDR3. The CDR3 here is CASRGGSTREAFF. DNA of the CDR3: TGTGCCAGCAGGGGGGGGAGCACAAGGGAAGCTTTCTTT. Looking up the rest from reference TRBV28 and TRBJ1-1 gives the full variable domain: DVKVTQSSRYLVKRTGEKVFLECVQDMDHENMFWYRQDPGLGLRLIYFSYDVKMKEKGDIPEGYSVSREKKERFSLILESASTNQTSMYLCASRGGSTREAFFGQGTRLTVV.

The V and J genes are TRBV20-1 and TRBJ2-3; TRBD2 agrees at 11 bases. CDR1 and CDR2 from the germline V gene are DFQATT and SNEGSKA (reference sequence). Germline trimming cut 1 base from V and 4 bases from J; bases unmatched to any gene: 10. The CDR3 covers 17 residues. The CDR3 DNA sequence: TGCAGTGCTAGAGCCCCAACTAGCGGGAGTATTGCAGATACGCAGTATTTT. This gives the protein CSARAPTSGSIADTQYF.

This clonotype was counted only a few times. The rearrangement links TRBV6-6 to TRBJ2-1; 7 bases fit TRBD2. The CDR3 sequence is 14 residues long. Looked up from germline, CDR1 is MNHNY and CDR2 is SVGAGI (reference sequence). Trimming cost V 0 bases and J 8 bases; bases outside gene matches: 4. CDR3 sequence reads: CASSYSPSGDEQFF. The CDR3, as DNA: TGTGCCAGCAGTTACTCCCCTAGCGGCGATGAGCAGTTCTTC.

The rearrangement joins TRBV7-9 to TRBJ2-4; D remains unclear. Germline-derived CDR1 and CDR2 are SEHNR and FQNEAQ (reference sequence). The CDR3 is made up of 11 amino acids. V was pared by 4 bases and J by 9 bases, with 7 bases between. The CDR3 sequence is CASSSGFIQYF. The CDR3 coding sequence is TGTGCCAGCAGCTCCGGCTTCATTCAGTACTTC.

This clonotype was observed a handful of times. V and J are TRBV11-2 and TRBJ2-5; 8 bases align to TRBD1. Germline V gene data show CDR1 as SGHAT and CDR2 as FQNNGV. Trimming cost V 2 bases and J 4 bases; bases outside gene matches: 9. The CDR3 consists of 16 residues. CDR3 sequence: CASSLTGGIALETQYF. The DNA of the CDR3 is TGTGCCAGCAGCTTAACAGGGGGTATAGCACTAGAGACCCAGTACTTC.

This clonotype was seen more than once but under ten times. This chain uses TRBV29-1 with TRBJ2-1; D possibly corresponds to TRBD1 (6 bases). V lost 3 bases and J 3 bases, leaving 15 bases between the germline ends. CDR3 size: 15 residues. In germline, CDR1 is SQVTM, CDR2 ANQGSEA. CDR3 protein: CSVDREQGRYNEQFF. The CDR3, as DNA: TGCAGCGTTGACCGGGAACAGGGCCGCTACAATGAGCAGTTCTTC.

This clonotype has just a few counts. This chain uses TRBV5-1 with TRBJ2-7, with 9 bases matching TRBD1. CDR3 length equals 13 residues. The V gene's germline CDR1 is SGHRS and CDR2 YFSETQ. Trimming cost V 2 bases and J 6 bases; bases outside gene matches: 3. In nucleotides, the CDR3 is TGCGCCAGCAGCTTCGGGACAGGGATCGAGCAGTACTTC. Amino acids: CASSFGTGIEQYF.

This clonotype was detected many times. This chain connects TRBV29-1 to TRBJ1-1; D call uncertain. Germline CDR1 and CDR2: SQVTM and ANQGSEA. This CDR3 has 12 residues. V was cut by 4 bases and J by 2 bases, with 8 bases left in between. The CDR3 loop reads CSVVAGNTEAFF. CDR3 nucleotides: TGCAGCGTTGTCGCAGGAAACACTGAAGCTTTCTTT.

This clonotype turned up a few times. The genes are TRBV5-1 and TRBJ2-5; D is unresolved. Germline V CDR1 and CDR2: SGHRS, YFSETQ. Trimming shortened V by 1 base and J by 6 bases, and 1 base separated the two germline ends. The CDR3 spans 10 residues. The CDR3 DNA follows: TGCGCCAGCAGCTTGCAGACCCAGTACTTC. It translates to CASSLQTQYF.